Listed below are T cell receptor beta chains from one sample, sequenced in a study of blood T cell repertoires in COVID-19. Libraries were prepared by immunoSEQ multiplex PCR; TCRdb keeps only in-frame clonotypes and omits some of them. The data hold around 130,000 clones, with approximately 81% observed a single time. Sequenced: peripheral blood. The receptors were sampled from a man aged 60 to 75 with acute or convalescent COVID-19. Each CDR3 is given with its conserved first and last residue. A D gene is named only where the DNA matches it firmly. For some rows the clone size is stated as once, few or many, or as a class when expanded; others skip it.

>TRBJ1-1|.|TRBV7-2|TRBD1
TGTGCCAGCAGCCTTATGGTAACAGGGGGCACTGAAGCTTTCTTT
CASSLMVTGGTEAFF
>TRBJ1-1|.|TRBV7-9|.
TGTGCCAGCAGCTTTCCCCGTGGTCAGGGGAGAGACACTGAAGCTTTCTTT
CASSFPRGQGRDTEAFF
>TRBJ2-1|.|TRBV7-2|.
TGTGCCAGCAGCGAGCGGACGTTTGGGTGGTATGAGCAGTTCTTC
CASSERTFGWYEQFF
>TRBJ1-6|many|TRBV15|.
TGTGCCACCAGCAGAAACAGGGAAGGATTCGGTAATTCACCCCTCCACTTT
CATSRNREGFGNSPLHF
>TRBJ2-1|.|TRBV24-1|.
TGTGCCACCAGTGCCTTGGGCTTCAGCTCCTACAATGAGCAGTTCTTC
CATSALGFSSYNEQFF
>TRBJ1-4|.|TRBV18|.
TGTGCCAGCTCGCCTCAGGAGATCCAGGGTGGAAAACTGTTTTTT
CASSPQEIQGGKLFF
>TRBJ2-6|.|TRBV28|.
TGTGCCAGCAGCAGCAGAACAGGTCCTGGGGCCAACGTCCTGACTTTC
CASSSRTGPGANVLTF
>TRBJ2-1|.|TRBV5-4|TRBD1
TGTGCCAGCAGCTCGCCGGGACAGGGAAGGACTGAGCAGTTCTTC
CASSSPGQGRTEQFF
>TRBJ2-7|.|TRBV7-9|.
TGTGCCAGCAGCTACGACGGCATGAGGGAGCAGTACTTC
CASSYDGMREQYF
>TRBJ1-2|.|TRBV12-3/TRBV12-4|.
TGTGCCAGCAGAGTTAATGGAGGCCGGGGCTACACCTTC
CASRVNGGRGYTF
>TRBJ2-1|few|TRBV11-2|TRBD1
TGTGCCAGCAGCTTTACCACAGGGGATGAGCAGTTCTTC
CASSFTTGDEQFF
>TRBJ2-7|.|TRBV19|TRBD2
TGTGCCAGTAGTTGGACGCTTACTAGCGGGAGTAGCTCCTACGAGCAGTACTTC
CASSWTLTSGSSSYEQYF
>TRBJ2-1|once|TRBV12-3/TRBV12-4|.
TGTGCCAGCAGAGAGAGATTAGTTAATGAGCAGTTCTTC
CASRERLVNEQFF
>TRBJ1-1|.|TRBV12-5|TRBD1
TGTGCTAGTGCCAAGGGACAGGGAGGCACTGAAGCTTTCTTT
CASAKGQGGTEAFF
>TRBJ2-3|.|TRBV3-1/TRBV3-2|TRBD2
TGTGCCAGCAGCCATCGCGGGACTAGCGGACCGGAATTCACAGATACGCAGTATTTT
CASSHRGTSGPEFTDTQYF
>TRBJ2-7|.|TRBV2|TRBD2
TGTGCCAGCAGTGTGAGCGGGATGCACGAGCAGTACTTC
CASSVSGMHEQYF
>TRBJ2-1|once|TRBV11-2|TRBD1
TGTGCCAGCAGCCCCGACAGGGCAGAGCTTGAGCAGTTCTTC
CASSPDRAELEQFF
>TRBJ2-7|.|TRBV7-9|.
TGTGCCAGCAGCTTGCCGGGGATCTACGAGCAGTACTTC
CASSLPGIYEQYF
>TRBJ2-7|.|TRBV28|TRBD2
TGTGCCAGCAGTCCCCCCGGACTAGCGGGAGGCGAGCAGTACTTC
CASSPPGLAGGEQYF
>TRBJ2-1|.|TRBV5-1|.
TGCGCCAGCAGCATCCGGGACAATGAGCAGTTCTTC
CASSIRDNEQFF
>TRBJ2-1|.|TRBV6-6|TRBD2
TGTGCCAGCAGCCCCCAGGGACTAGCCTCTTTTGAGCAGTTCTTC
CASSPQGLASFEQFF
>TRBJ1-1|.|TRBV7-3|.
TGTGCCAGCAGCTTGGGACAGAACACTGAAGCTTTCTTT
CASSLGQNTEAFF
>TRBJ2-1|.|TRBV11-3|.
TGTGCCAGCAGCTTAGATCGGGGGAAATACAATGAGCAGTTCTTC
CASSLDRGKYNEQFF
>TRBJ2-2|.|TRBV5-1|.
TGCGCCAGCAGCCGGGACAAGAACACCGGGGAGCTGTTTTTT
CASSRDKNTGELFF
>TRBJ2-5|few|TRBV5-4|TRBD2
TGTGCCAGCAGCTCCGATCTAGCGGGAGCAGAGACCCAGTACTTC
CASSSDLAGAETQYF
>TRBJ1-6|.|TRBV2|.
TGTGCCAGCAGTGCAAGGACAGTGCAACCTCATTCACCCCTCCACTTT
CASSARTVQPHSPLHF
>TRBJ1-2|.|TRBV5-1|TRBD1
TGCGCCAGCAGCGCAGACAGGGGTATCGGCTATGGCTACACCTTC
CASSADRGIGYGYTF
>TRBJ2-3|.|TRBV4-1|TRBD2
TGCGCCAGCAGCCGTGGACTAGCGATGAGGACAGATACGCAGTATTTT
CASSRGLAMRTDTQYF
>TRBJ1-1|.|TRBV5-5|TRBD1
TGTGCCAGCAGCTGGGACAGGGGATTGAACACTGAAGCTTTCTTT
CASSWDRGLNTEAFF
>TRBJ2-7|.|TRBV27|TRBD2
TGTGCCAGCAGTTTACTTGCTAGCGGGTCCTACGAGCAGTACTTC
CASSLLASGSYEQYF
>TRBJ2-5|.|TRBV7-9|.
TGTGCCAGCAGCTTAGGATCGAGAGCCCAAGAGACCCAGTACTTC
CASSLGSRAQETQYF
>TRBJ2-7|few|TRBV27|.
TGTGCCAGCAGGGGGGGCGGGAGCCGGATATACGAGCAGTACTTC
CASRGGGSRIYEQYF